This T cell receptor beta chain was recorded in a study of T-cell memory formation after mild COVID-19. Study background: TCR clustering was largely donor specific.

TCRdb ran MiXCR on the 5' RACE reads and lists one entry per CDR3 protein. The data hold under 550,000 distinct CDR3 sequences, with around 17% observed a single time. Note on this clonotype: The antigen is unknown.

Study-level findings and limits: Pre-infection memory held some responding clones, suggesting pre-existing cross-reactive T cells responded.

The CDR3 runs 14 residues. V trimming: 4 bases; J trimming: 5 bases; junction bases outside the gene matches: 7. From germline, CDR1 is SGHAT and CDR2 FQNNGV. The clonotype originates from a man between 18 and 29 years old who had mild COVID-19 (a few samples of this study predate the infection). Cell type and time point are not known. The material sequenced was PBMCs or a T cell subset sorted from them (not recorded which). The chain carries TRBV11-2 and TRBJ1-2, with 7 positions matching TRBD1. CDR3 DNA sequence: TGTGCCAGCAGCTCAAGGGACAGTGAATATGGCTACACCTTC. This translates into CASSSRDSEYGYTF. The full variable domain, completed using reference TRBV11-2 and TRBJ1-2, is EAGVAQSPRYKIIEKRQSVAFWCNPISGHATLYWYQQILGQGPKLLIQFQNNGVVDDSQLPKDRFSAERLKGVDSTLKIQPAKLEDSAVYLCASSSRDSEYGYTFGSGTRLTVV.